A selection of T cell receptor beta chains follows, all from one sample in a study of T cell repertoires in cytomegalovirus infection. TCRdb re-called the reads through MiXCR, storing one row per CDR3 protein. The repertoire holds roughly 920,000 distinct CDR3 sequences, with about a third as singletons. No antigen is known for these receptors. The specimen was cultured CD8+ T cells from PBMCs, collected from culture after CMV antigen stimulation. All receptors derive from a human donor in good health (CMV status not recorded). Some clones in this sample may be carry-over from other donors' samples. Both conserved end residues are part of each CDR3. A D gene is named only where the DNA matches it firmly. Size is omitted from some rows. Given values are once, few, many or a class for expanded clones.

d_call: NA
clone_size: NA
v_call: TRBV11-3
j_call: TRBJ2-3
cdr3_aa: CASSLDSSGTDTQYF

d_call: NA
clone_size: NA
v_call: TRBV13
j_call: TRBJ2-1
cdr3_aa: CASSLYGKEQFF

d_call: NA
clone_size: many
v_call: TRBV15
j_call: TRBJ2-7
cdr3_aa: CATSRDWREQYF

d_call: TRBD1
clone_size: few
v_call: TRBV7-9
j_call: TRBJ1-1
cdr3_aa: CASSIPGGGTEAFF

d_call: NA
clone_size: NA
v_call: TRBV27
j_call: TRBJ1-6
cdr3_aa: CASSFGGAGSPLHF

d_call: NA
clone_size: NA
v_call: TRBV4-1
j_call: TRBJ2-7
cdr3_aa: CASSQDYSSASYEQYF

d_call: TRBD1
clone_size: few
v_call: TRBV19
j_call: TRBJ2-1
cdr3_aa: CASSRSLGGITHNEQFF

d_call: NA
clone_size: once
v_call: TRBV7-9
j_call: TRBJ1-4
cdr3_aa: CASADSGEKLFF

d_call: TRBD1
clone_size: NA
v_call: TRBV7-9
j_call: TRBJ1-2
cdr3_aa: CASSPQGGPRNWGYTF

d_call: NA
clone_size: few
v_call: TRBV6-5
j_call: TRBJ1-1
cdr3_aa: CASEGGTEAFF

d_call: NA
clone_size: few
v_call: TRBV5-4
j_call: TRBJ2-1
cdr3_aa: CASSADLLGDEQFF

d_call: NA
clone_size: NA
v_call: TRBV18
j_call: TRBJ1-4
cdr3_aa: CASSAPGLLEKLFF

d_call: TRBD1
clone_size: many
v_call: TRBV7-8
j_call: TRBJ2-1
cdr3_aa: CASSSSRDRVYNEQFF

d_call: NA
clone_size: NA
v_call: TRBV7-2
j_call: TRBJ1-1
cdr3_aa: CVSSPRAEAFF

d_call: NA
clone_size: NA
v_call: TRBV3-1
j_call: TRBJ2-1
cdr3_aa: CASIQENSPRSYNEQFF

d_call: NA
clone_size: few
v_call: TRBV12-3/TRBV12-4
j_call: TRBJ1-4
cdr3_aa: CASSPHREEKLFF

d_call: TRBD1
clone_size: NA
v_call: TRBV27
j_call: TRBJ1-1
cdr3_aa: CASSLPDRGRKAFF

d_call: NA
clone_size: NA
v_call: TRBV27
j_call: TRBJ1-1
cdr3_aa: CASSNSPNTEAFF

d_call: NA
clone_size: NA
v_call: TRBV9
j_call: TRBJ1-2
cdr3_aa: CASSARVYGYTF

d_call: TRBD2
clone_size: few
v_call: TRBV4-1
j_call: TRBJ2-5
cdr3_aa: CASSQGGVTQYF

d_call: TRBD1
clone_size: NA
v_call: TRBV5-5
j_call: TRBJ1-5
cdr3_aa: CASSLTVPDRGPQPQHF

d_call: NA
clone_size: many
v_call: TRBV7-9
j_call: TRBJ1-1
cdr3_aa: CASSYGGDEAFF

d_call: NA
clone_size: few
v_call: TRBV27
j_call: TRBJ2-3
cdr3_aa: CASSLARAWTDTQYF

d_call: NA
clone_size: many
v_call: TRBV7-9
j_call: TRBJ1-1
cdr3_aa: CASKSGVAARNTEAFF

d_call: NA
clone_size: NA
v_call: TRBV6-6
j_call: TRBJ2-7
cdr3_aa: CASSYRRDNSSYEQYF

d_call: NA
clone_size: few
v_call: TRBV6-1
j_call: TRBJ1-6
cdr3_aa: CASTPIYNSPLHF

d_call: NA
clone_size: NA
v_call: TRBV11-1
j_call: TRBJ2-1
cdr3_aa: CASSSAHEQFF

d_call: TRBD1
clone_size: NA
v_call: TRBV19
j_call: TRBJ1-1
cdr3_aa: CASRGDGTAVEAFF

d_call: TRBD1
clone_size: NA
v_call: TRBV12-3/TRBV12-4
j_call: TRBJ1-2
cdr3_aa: CASSLSFTGTGIGYTF

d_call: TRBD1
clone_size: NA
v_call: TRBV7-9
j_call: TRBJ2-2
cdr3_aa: CANSPDRGFGGELFF

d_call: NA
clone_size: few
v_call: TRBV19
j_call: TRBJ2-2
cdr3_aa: CASSLLAPGELFF

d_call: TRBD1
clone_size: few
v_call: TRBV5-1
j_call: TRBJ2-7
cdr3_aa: CASAVGTGAYEQYF

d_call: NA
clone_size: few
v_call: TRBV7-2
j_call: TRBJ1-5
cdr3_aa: CASGTTGFSNQPQHF

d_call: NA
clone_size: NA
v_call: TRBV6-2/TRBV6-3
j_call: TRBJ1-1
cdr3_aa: CASRPEGGANTEAFF

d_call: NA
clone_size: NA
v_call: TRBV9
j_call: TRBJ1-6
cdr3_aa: CASSYTPVGNSPLHF

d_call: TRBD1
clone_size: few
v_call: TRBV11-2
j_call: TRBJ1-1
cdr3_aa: CASSPGTGFAAFF

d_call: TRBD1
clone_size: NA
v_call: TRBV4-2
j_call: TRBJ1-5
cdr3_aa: CASSPTTGFGIQPQHF

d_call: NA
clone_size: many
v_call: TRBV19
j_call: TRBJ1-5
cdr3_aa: CASSRQVGSNQPQHF

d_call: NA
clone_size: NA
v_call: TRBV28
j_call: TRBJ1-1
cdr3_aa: CASSLGVGIRTEAFF

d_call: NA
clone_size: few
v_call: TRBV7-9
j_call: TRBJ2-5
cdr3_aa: CASSARQETQYF

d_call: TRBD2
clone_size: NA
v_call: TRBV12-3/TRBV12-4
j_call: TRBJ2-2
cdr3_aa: CASSFLTSGYYNTGELFF

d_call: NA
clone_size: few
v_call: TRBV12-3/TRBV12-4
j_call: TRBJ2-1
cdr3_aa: CASSSTVAGEQFF

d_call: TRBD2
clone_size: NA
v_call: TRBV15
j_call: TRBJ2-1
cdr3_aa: CATSISGTRVHNEQFF

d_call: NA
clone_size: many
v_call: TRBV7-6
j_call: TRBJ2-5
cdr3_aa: CASSDSGETQYF

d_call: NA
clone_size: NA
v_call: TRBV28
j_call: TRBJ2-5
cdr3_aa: CASTNQPEGGEETQYF

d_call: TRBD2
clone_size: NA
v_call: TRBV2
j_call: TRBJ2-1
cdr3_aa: CASSGPTSGGDHEQFF

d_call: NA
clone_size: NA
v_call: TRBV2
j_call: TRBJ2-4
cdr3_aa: CASSLSKVAKNIQYF